This passage covers 15 T cell receptor beta chains from one sample sequenced in a study of regulatory T cells in long-lasting Graves disease (dated by TCRdb to the early 2020s). The library was built by means of multiplex PCR. For sequencing, an Illumina HiSeq 4000 was employed. iRepertoire HTBI primers and Arm-PCR amplification of CDR3 regions were used to construct TCR beta libraries. Through fastp at Q25 and MiXCR, TCRdb rebuilt clones from the public reads, retaining in-frame beta chains. Entries are consolidated by CDR3 protein sequence, retaining the most common genes and DNA. The sample table lists around 470,000 distinct CDR3 sequences, 14% of them with a count of one. The top ten hold about a sixth of the sample. The label giving this sample's time point can be read as: newly diagnosed GD, antithyroid drugs for less than 3 months. For both TCR sequencing and RNA sequencing, RNA was extracted from PBMCs in TRIzol.

The sample was also reused in another study, on T cells in Graves' hyperthyroidism and ophthalmopathy.

The material sequenced was peripheral blood mononuclear cells (PBMCs), taken at new diagnosis, from a patient treated with antithyroid drugs. The receptors here all came from a woman between 50 and 59 years old with Graves disease. Donor details come from another sample of the same person, matched by shared clones.

This clonotype has just a few counts. V and J are TRBV10-3 and TRBJ2-2; TRBD2 matches at 13 bases. From germline, CDR1 is ENHRY and CDR2 SYGVKD. This CDR3 has 17 residues. After removal of 4 bases from V and 3 bases from J, the junction contained 5 bases not matched to a gene. CDR3 in DNA: TGTGCCATCAGTGGACTAGCGGGAGGAGTTGACACCGGGGAGCTGTTTTTT. Protein: CAISGLAGGVDTGELFF.

The chain has TRBV7-2 and TRBJ2-3; D could derive from TRBD1 or TRBD2 (5 bases each). CDR1 and CDR2 (germline): SGHTA, FQGNSA. Trimming left V 3 bases short and J 1 base short, with 11 bases between. CDR3 size: 15 residues. CDR3 in DNA: TGTGCCAGCAGCTTTTGGGGGAGAGGCACAGATACGCAGTATTTT. Its protein is CASSFWGRGTDTQYF.

This clonotype showed up just once. This chain links TRBV5-4 with TRBJ2-7, with 7 nucleotides matching TRBD1. Germline values: CDR1 SGHNT, CDR2 YYREEE (reference sequence). CDR3 size: 14 residues. With 4 bases clipped from V and 2 bases from J, the junction kept 6 bases outside the gene matches. The CDR3 sequence: CASSRADRPYEQYF. As DNA, the CDR3 is TGTGCCAGCAGCAGGGCGGACAGGCCCTACGAGCAGTACTTC.

In this sample, this clonotype turned up many times. The chain has TRBV3-1 and TRBJ1-1; D is ambiguous. Germline values: CDR1 LGHDT, CDR2 YNNKEL (reference sequence). Trimming took 4 bases from V and 4 from J, leaving 16 bases between them. CDR3 length equals 15 residues. Here the CDR3 DNA reads TGTGCCAGCAGCCCCCAGGAAGGGAAGGGCACTGAAGCTTTCTTT. Protein sequence: CASSPQEGKGTEAFF.

Remarks on this clonotype: It may be a read error: a sequence one base away is much more abundant. The J gene is TRBJ2-7, the V gene TRBV28; a weak D match, TRBD2 (5 bases). This CDR3 is 15 amino acids long. In germline, CDR1 is MDHEN, CDR2 SYDVKM. Trimming took off 3 bases at V and 4 bases at J, with 16 bases between the two ends. This chain's CDR3 is CASSFRGSRRYEQYF. The CDR3, as DNA: TGTGCCAGCAGTTTCCGGGGTAGCAGGAGGTACGAGCAGTACTTC. Full variable domain (outside the CDR3, taken from reference TRBV28 and TRBJ2-7): DVKVTQSSRYLVKRTGEKVFLECVQDMDHENMFWYRQDPGLGLRLIYFSYDVKMKEKGDIPEGYSVSREKKERFSLILESASTNQTSMYLCASSFRGSRRYEQYFGPGTRLTVT.

This clonotype was seen repeatedly, ten times or more. The rearrangement joins TRBV7-9 to TRBJ2-5; 10 bases line up with TRBD1. This CDR3 is 16 amino acids long. V was pared by 5 bases and J by 5 bases, with 11 bases of the junction left unmatched. Germline assignment: CDR1 SEHNR and CDR2 FQNEAQ (reference sequence). The CDR3 spells CASSLTETGGGETQYF. As DNA, the CDR3 is TGTGCCAGCAGCCTAACTGAGACAGGGGGCGGCGAGACCCAGTACTTC. Variable domain in full (rest from reference TRBV7-9 and TRBJ2-5): DTGVSQNPRHKITKRGQNVTFRCDPISEHNRLYWYRQTLGQGPEFLTYFQNEAQLEKSRLLSDRFSAERPKGSFSTLEIQRTEQGDSAMYLCASSLTETGGGETQYFGPGTRLLVL.

This clonotype was counted at least ten times. The gene calls are TRBV27 and TRBJ2-7; D not resolved. Trimming pared 3 bases from V and 0 bases from J, leaving 9 bases between. CDR3 length equals 14 residues. Germline V gives CDR1 MNHEY, CDR2 SMNVEV (reference sequence). Written as DNA, the CDR3 is TGTGCCAGCAGTTTGCGAACAGTCTCCTACGAGCAGTACTTC. The encoded protein is CASSLRTVSYEQYF.

The chain joins TRBV3-1 to TRBJ1-6; no definite D call. CDR1 and CDR2 (germline): LGHDT, YNNKEL (reference sequence). V was clipped by 0 bases and J by 0 bases, with 9 bases between them. The CDR3 is 17 amino acids. The CDR3 is CASSQDRRPSYNSPLHF. For the CDR3, the DNA is TGTGCCAGCAGCCAAGATCGCAGGCCCTCCTATAATTCACCCCTCCACTTT. Full variable domain (missing parts from reference TRBV3-1 and TRBJ1-6): DTAVSQTPKYLVTQMGNDKSIKCEQNLGHDTMYWYKQDSKKFLKIMFSYNNKELIINETVPNRFSPKSPDKAHLNLHINSLELGDSAVYFCASSQDRRPSYNSPLHFGNGTRLTVT.

This clonotype was detected only a few times. This chain connects TRBV28 to TRBJ2-1, with TRBD2 matching over 7 bases. Germline V CDR1 and CDR2: MDHEN, SYDVKM. The CDR3 length is 15 residues. J gave up 1 base and V 4 bases, and 4 bases lay outside the gene matches. DNA for the CDR3: TGTGCCAGCAGTTCGCGGGAGAAGTCCTACAATGAGCAGTTCTTC. As protein: CASSSREKSYNEQFF.

The rearrangement uses TRBV6-1 and TRBJ2-7; TRBD1 might be the D (5 bases). The CDR3 consists of 12 residues. V was pared by 8 bases and J by 5 bases, with 13 bases between. Germline V gives CDR1 MNHNS, CDR2 SASEGT. This chain's CDR3 is CASGSPGHEQYF. Here the CDR3 DNA reads TGTGCCAGCGGCTCCCCAGGGCACGAGCAGTACTTC.

The chain has TRBV7-2 and TRBJ1-4, with a tentative D call TRBD1 (6 bases). From germline, CDR1 is SGHTA and CDR2 FQGNSA. This CDR3 comprises 15 residues. V was clipped by 0 bases and J by 7 bases, with 12 bases between them. The CDR3 sequence: CASSLAGGASEKLFF. The CDR3 coding sequence is TGTGCCAGCAGCTTAGCGGGGGGGGCGTCTGAAAAACTGTTTTTT.

V gene TRBV7-8 combines with J gene TRBJ2-2; possibly TRBD2 for D (5 bases). CDR1 SGHVS and CDR2 FQNEAQ come from the germline V gene. There are 16 residues in the CDR3. The V gene lost 5 bases and the J gene lost 4 bases, with 17 bases spanning the gap. This CDR3 reads CASSPPRGGGTGELFF. The CDR3 coding sequence is TGTGCCAGCAGCCCCCCTCGAGGAGGTGGCACCGGGGAGCTGTTTTTT. Full variable domain (remainder filled in from reference TRBV7-8 and TRBJ2-2): GAGVSQSPRYKVAKRGQDVALRCDPISGHVSLFWYQQALGQGPEFLTYFQNEAQLDKSGLPSDRFFAERPEGSVSTLKIQRTQQEDSAVYLCASSPPRGGGTGELFFGEGSRLTVL.

The chain is built from TRBV19 and TRBJ1-1; a weak D match, TRBD1 (5 bases). V was clipped by 4 bases and J by 1 base, with 16 bases between them. Germline CDR1 LNHDA, CDR2 SQIVND (reference sequence). The CDR3 spans 16 residues. The CDR3 DNA follows: TGTGCCAGTAGTACCGGATTGGGGGAGGGGAACACTGAAGCTTTCTTT. Translation gives CASSTGLGEGNTEAFF.

This clonotype was recorded at least ten times. This rearrangement joins TRBV27 to TRBJ2-3; 7 nucleotides line up with TRBD2. Trimming took 6 bases from V and 2 from J; bases not matched to a gene: 8. The germline CDR1 and CDR2 sequences are MNHEY and SMNVEV (reference sequence). The CDR3 extends over 15 amino acids. The CDR3 coding sequence is TGTGCCAGCAGCCTGAGCGGGACTAACACAGATACGCAGTATTTT. Translated, it gives CASSLSGTNTDTQYF.

In this sample, this clonotype turned up many times. The chain uses TRBV5-1 and TRBJ2-7; 8 bases fit TRBD2. V was pared by 0 bases and J by 5 bases, with 4 bases of the junction left unmatched. Germline V CDR1 and CDR2: SGHRS, YFSETQ. The CDR3 extends over 14 amino acids. The chain's CDR3 is CASSLGREGHEQYF. CDR3 DNA: TGCGCCAGCAGCTTGGGACGGGAGGGCCACGAGCAGTACTTC.